The 30 T cell receptor beta chains given below trace back to one sample, sequenced in a study of T cells in Graves' hyperthyroidism and ophthalmopathy. TCR beta CDR3 regions were amplified from RNA transcripts. When the TCR CDR3 underwent first-round RT-PCR, the HTBI primer set was used. TCRdb recomputed calls from the multiplex PCR reads with MiXCR, one row per CDR3 protein. The data show about 480,000 distinct CDR3 sequences, around 15% seen once. The sequencing input was blood. These receptors were obtained from a woman aged 18-35 years with Graves' hyperthyroidism.

The V gene is TRBV5-1, the J gene TRBJ1-2, with TRBD1 as a possible D gene (5 bases). V lost 4 bases, J lost 2 bases, and 18 bases lay in between. The CDR3 is made up of 16 amino acids. CDR1 and CDR2 (germline): SGHRS, YFSETQ. The CDR3 loop reads CASSRGLLGENYGYTF. The CDR3 DNA sequence: TGCGCCAGCAGCCGGGGACTTCTAGGTGAAAACTATGGCTACACCTTC. Complete variable domain (other parts from reference TRBV5-1 and TRBJ1-2): KAGVTQTPRYLIKTRGQQVTLSCSPISGHRSVSWYQQTPGQGLQFLFEYFSETQRNKGNFPGRFSGRQFSNSRSEMNVSTLELGDSALYLCASSRGLLGENYGYTFGSGTRLTVV.

This clonotype was found many times. The chain combines TRBV12-3 or TRBV12-4 with TRBJ1-5; D call uncertain. CDR3 length equals 13 residues. The germline V and J ends were trimmed by 2 bases and 6 bases, with 8 bases remaining between them. In nucleotides, the CDR3 is TGTGCCAGCAGTTTAAGAGGGTTTCAGCCCCAGCATTTT. This translates into CASSLRGFQPQHF.

This clonotype has a count of ten or more. The chain uses TRBV12-5 and TRBJ1-3, with 7 nucleotides matching TRBD1. This CDR3 region has 21 residues. CDR1 LGHNT and CDR2 FRNRAP come from the germline V gene. V was pared by 0 bases and J by 0 bases, with 17 bases of the junction left unmatched. The CDR3 DNA sequence: TGTGCTAGTGGTTTGGTCCTGACAGGGAGGTGGGCCCACCGCTCTGGAAACACCATATATTTT. It translates to CASGLVLTGRWAHRSGNTIYF.

This clonotype came up a few times. V and J are TRBV4-1 and TRBJ2-3; TRBD2 aligns across 8 bases. The CDR3 sequence is 17 residues long. Germline V gene data show CDR1 as MGHRA and CDR2 as YSYEKL. Trimming removed 2 bases from V and 4 bases from J; junction bases left unmatched: 11. In nucleotides, the CDR3 is TGCGCCAGCAGCCAAAATCAGCGGGAGCCCTACGCAGATACGCAGTATTTT. Translation: CASSQNQREPYADTQYF.

This clonotype was counted a few times. The CDR3 region is CASRLDRDAGEQYV. CDR3 bases: TGTGCCAGTAGATTGGACCGGGACGCGGGGGAGCAGTACGTC. The chain employs TRBV19 and TRBJ2-7; D is possibly TRBD2 (6 bases). The CDR3 runs to 14 residues. V was clipped by 6 bases and J by 7 bases, with 19 bases between them. Germline V gene lookup returns CDR1 LNHDA and CDR2 SQIVND (reference sequence).

This clonotype was picked up a small number of times. The chain joins TRBV6-2 or TRBV6-3 to TRBJ2-1; 16 bases line up with TRBD2. The CDR3 length is 15 residues. Germline loops: CDR1 MNHEY, CDR2 SVGEGT. V trimming: 6 bases; J trimming: 12 bases; junction bases outside the gene matches: 8. In DNA, the CDR3 is TGTGCCAGCAGCTGGGGGACTAGCGGGAGGGCCCGGCAGTTCTTC. Translated: CASSWGTSGRARQFF.

The sample holds a few counts of this clonotype. Germline and junction disagree at one end, which may indicate a read error. This rearrangement joins TRBV6-6 to TRBJ2-7; unclear D gene. Per germline, CDR1 MNHNY and CDR2 SVGAGI (reference sequence). The CDR3 sequence is 15 residues long. CDR3 protein: CSSSYSTAGTWEQYF. The CDR3 nucleotides read TGTTCCAGCAGTTACTCGACGGCCGGCACGTGGGAGCAGTACTTC.

This clonotype was seen at least ten times. The chain links TRBV6-5 to TRBJ1-1; no clear D gene. V was shortened by 2 bases and J by 0 bases, with 7 bases between the two germline ends. Germline V gives CDR1 MNHEY, CDR2 SVGAGI. This CDR3 spans 14 amino acids. Written as DNA, the CDR3 is TGTGCCAGCAGTTACAGGGAGATGAACACTGAAGCTTTCTTT. Translating it yields CASSYREMNTEAFF.

As to this clonotype: A much larger clone differs by one base, so this may be a read error. The V gene is TRBV20-1, the J gene TRBJ2-7; the D gene is possibly TRBD1 (6 bases). The CDR3 runs 14 residues. Germline assignment: CDR1 DFQATT and CDR2 SNEGSKA (reference sequence). V was trimmed by 5 bases and J by 2 bases, leaving 16 bases between them. The CDR3 DNA reads as TGCAGTGCTGAGGGAGCAGGGGACCCCTACGAGCAGTACTTC. Encoded protein: CSAEGAGDPYEQYF.

Remarks on this clonotype: Mismatch with germline at one junction end may stem from a read error. J is TRBJ2-1 and V is TRBV19, with 8 positions matching TRBD2. Per the germline V gene, CDR1 is LNHDA and CDR2 is SQIVND (reference sequence). The CDR3 covers 15 residues. CDR3 residues: CAGRTVAGLWNEQFF. The CDR3 nucleotides read TGTGCCGGTAGGACGGTAGCGGGACTGTGGAATGAGCAGTTCTTC.

This clonotype came up many times. The rearrangement links TRBV30 to TRBJ2-1, with TRBD2 matching 8 bases. V was clipped by 2 bases and J by 6 bases; unmatched bases: 9. From germline, CDR1 is GTSNPN and CDR2 SVGIG (reference sequence). CDR3 length: 15 amino acids. The CDR3: CAWSYGRAHVNEQFF. CDR3 nucleotides: TGTGCCTGGAGTTACGGGAGGGCCCACGTCAATGAGCAGTTCTTC.

This clonotype was counted ten times or more. V gene TRBV11-3 combines with J gene TRBJ1-4; 8 positions match TRBD1. CDR1 is SGHNT, CDR2 YENEEA, per germline. The CDR3 runs to 15 residues. Trimming took 5 bases from V and 8 from J; bases not matched to a gene: 10. The CDR3 region is CASSALTGAEEKLFF. The CDR3 DNA reads TGTGCCAGCAGCGCCCTGACAGGGGCGGAGGAAAAACTGTTTTTT.

This clonotype was seen repeatedly, ten times or more. The rearrangement uses TRBV5-1 and TRBJ1-1; D is unresolved. The V gene lost 3 bases and the J gene lost 5 bases, with 14 bases spanning the gap. Germline loops: CDR1 SGHRS, CDR2 YFSETQ. The CDR3 totals 14 residues. Here the CDR3 DNA reads TGCGCCAGCAGCTCACAGCGGGAAGGGACTGAAGCTTTCTTT. Amino acid sequence: CASSSQREGTEAFF.

This clonotype was seen many times. The rearrangement joins TRBV29-1 to TRBJ1-1, with 8 bases identical to TRBD1. J lost 5 bases, V lost 1 base, and 3 bases had no gene match. The length of the CDR3 is 13 residues. Germline V gene lookup returns CDR1 SQVTM and CDR2 ANQGSEA. CDR3 DNA: TGCAGCGTTGAAGGACAGGGGAGGACTGAAGCTTTCTTT. Amino acid sequence: CSVEGQGRTEAFF.

This clonotype was seen repeatedly, ten times or more. The V and J genes are TRBV3-1 and TRBJ2-2; possible D gene TRBD1, 6 bases. Germline assignment: CDR1 LGHDT and CDR2 YNNKEL (reference sequence). Trimming removed 3 bases at V and 7 bases at J, with 12 bases between. CDR3 length: 14 residues. The CDR3 nucleotides are TGTGCCAGCAGCCACCAGGGGTATGGCGGGGAGCTGTTTTTT. It yields the protein CASSHQGYGGELFF.

About this clonotype: It may be a read error: a sequence one base away is much more abundant. The gene calls are TRBV2 and TRBJ1-1; D is unresolved. Germline CDR1 reads SNHLY; CDR2 reads FYNNEI. The CDR3 runs 17 residues. V was cut by 5 bases and J by 4 bases, with 23 bases left in between. The CDR3 spells CASSHSSEDGSITEAFF. CDR3 coding DNA: TGTGCCAGCAGTCACTCATCGGAGGACGGGTCGATCACTGAAGCTTTCTTT.

This clonotype is a singleton in its sample. The CDR3 loop reads CASSLSPGTGHSGNTIYF. DNA of the CDR3: TGTGCCAGCAGCCTTTCTCCGGGGACAGGGCACTCTGGAAACACCATATATTTT. The chain has TRBV7-3 and TRBJ1-3, with 9 bases lining up with TRBD1. This CDR3 is built from 18 residues. From germline, CDR1 is SGHTA and CDR2 FQGTGA. V lost 5 bases, J lost 0 bases, and 11 bases stayed unmatched.

The DNA of the CDR3 is TGTGCCAGCAGTTCCGCGGGGGTCGGGCAGTTCTTC. Its protein is CASSSAGVGQFF. The chain couples TRBV12-3 or TRBV12-4 to TRBJ2-1, with TRBD2 identical over 7 bases. The CDR3 contains 12 residues. Losses at the gene ends were 4 bases for V and 12 bases for J; bases not matched to a gene: 6.

The table lists this clonotype with many counts. Here the CDR3 DNA reads TGTGCCGCAGCGGGGACAGGGTCCCTCTATGGCTACACCTTC. This encodes CAAAGTGSLYGYTF. The chain employs TRBV2 and TRBJ1-2, with TRBD1 matching over 9 bases. Germline CDR1 reads SNHLY; CDR2 reads FYNNEI. This CDR3 region has 14 residues. Unmatched junction bases numbered 11, after V lost 11 bases and J lost 4 bases.

In this sample, this clonotype turned up a few times. This chain joins TRBV9 and TRBJ2-5; weak D call: TRBD1 (6 bases). Trimming stripped 5 bases from V and 5 bases from J, with 13 bases between. Germline V gene lookup returns CDR1 SGDLS and CDR2 YYNGEE. The CDR3 is 13 residues long. This CDR3 reads CASSQGPTETQYF. DNA of the CDR3: TGTGCCAGCAGTCAGGGGCCTACGGAGACCCAGTACTTC.

Many counts were recorded for this clonotype. The J gene is TRBJ1-1, the V gene TRBV19, with D perhaps matching TRBD1 (5 bases). V shed 5 bases and J shed 3 bases, with 10 bases lying between them. The germline gives CDR1 LNHDA, CDR2 SQIVND (reference sequence). The CDR3 has 13 amino acids. The CDR3 loop reads CASSATEYTEAFF. The CDR3 nucleotides are TGTGCCAGTAGTGCGACAGAGTACACTGAAGCTTTCTTT.

In this sample, this clonotype turned up many times. The rearrangement links TRBV12-3 or TRBV12-4 to TRBJ2-1, with D uncertain. Trimming shortened V by 8 bases and J by 6 bases, and 14 bases separated the two germline ends. The CDR3 runs 13 residues. CDR3 protein: CASLMVASNEQFF. The CDR3 nucleotides read TGTGCCAGCCTCATGGTAGCTAGCAATGAGCAGTTCTTC.

Many counts were recorded for this clonotype. This chain uses TRBV7-9 with TRBJ1-1, with 7 bases matching TRBD1. The CDR3 is 15 amino acids. V dropped 4 bases and J dropped 6; count of bases not matched to a gene: 11. Germline assignment: CDR1 SEHNR and CDR2 FQNEAQ (reference sequence). The CDR3 DNA is TGTGCCAGCAGCTCGCGACAGGGAAGGGCCGCTGAAGCTTTCTTT. Translated: CASSSRQGRAAEAFF.

At least ten counts were recorded for this clonotype. This chain links TRBV12-3 or TRBV12-4 with TRBJ2-3, with D possibly TRBD2 on 6 matching bases. The CDR3 sequence is 15 residues long. V was trimmed by 6 bases and J by 4 bases, leaving 17 bases between them. The CDR3 nucleotides read TGTGCCAGCAGCCCTGGAGGGGTATCACCAGATACGCAGTATTTT. Encoded protein: CASSPGGVSPDTQYF.

The table lists this clonotype with many counts. The chain is built from TRBV7-2 and TRBJ2-7, with D unresolved. This CDR3 comprises 14 residues. Trimming took 1 base from V and 2 from J, leaving 9 bases between them. Germline V lookup: CDR1 SGHTA, CDR2 FQGNSA. Written as DNA, the CDR3 is TGTGCCAGCAGCTTAGGTAACTACGCCTACGAGCAGTACGTC. Encoded protein: CASSLGNYAYEQYV.

A few counts support this clonotype. This chain's CDR3 is CATSRDVSRELFF. The CDR3 bases are TGTGCCACCAGCAGAGATGTGTCAAGGGAGCTGTTTTTT. The chain carries TRBV15 and TRBJ2-2, with D unresolved. Germline lookup yields CDR1 LNHNV and CDR2 YYDKDF (reference sequence). The length of the CDR3 is 13 residues. Trimming took 0 bases from V and 9 from J, leaving 8 bases between them.

The genes are TRBV2 and TRBJ1-5, with TRBD1 as a possible D gene (6 bases). The CDR3 is made up of 14 amino acids. Germline V gene sequence: CDR1 SNHLY, CDR2 FYNNEI. Deletions cut 8 bases from V and 3 bases from J, with 14 bases between. The CDR3 DNA sequence: TGTGCCAGCGAAGTTCAGGGGAACAATCAGCCCCAGCATTTT. Amino acids: CASEVQGNNQPQHF.

The chain uses TRBV19 and TRBJ2-3, with D tentatively TRBD2 (6 bases). This CDR3 region has 13 residues. The ends were cut back, 6 bases at V and 9 bases at J, with 16 bases in the middle. CDR1 LNHDA and CDR2 SQIVND come from the germline V gene (reference sequence). The CDR3, as DNA: TGTGCCAGTAGCCCAGGCGGGGCCCGGACGCAGTATTTT. It translates to CASSPGGARTQYF.

This clonotype was seen only a few times. Possible read error: a much larger clone is one base away. The chain is built from TRBV12-3 or TRBV12-4 and TRBJ2-1, with TRBD2 as a possible D gene (5 bases). The CDR3 spans 13 residues. V shed 3 bases and J shed 10 bases, with 13 bases lying between them. This chain's CDR3 is CASSFGETTEQFF. CDR3 nucleotide sequence: TGTGCCAGCAGTTTTGGCGAGACTACGGAGCAGTTCTTC.

The sample holds many counts of this clonotype. The gene calls are TRBV28 and TRBJ2-7, with D possibly matching TRBD1 (6 bases). V was clipped by 6 bases and J by 1 base, with 10 bases between them. Germline lookup yields CDR1 MDHEN and CDR2 SYDVKM. The CDR3 loop spans 13 amino acids. This CDR3 reads CASRNRDSYEQYV. Written as DNA, the CDR3 is TGTGCCAGCAGGAACAGGGATTCCTACGAGCAGTACGTC.